Described below is a single T cell receptor beta chain sequence and its context. This record comes from a study of T cells in Graves' hyperthyroidism and ophthalmopathy. Study-wide context: Staff took peripheral blood when the initial diagnosis was made, before any treatment began.

It was RNA transcripts that yielded the amplified TCR beta CDR3 regions. During a first-round RT-PCR of the TCR CDR3, the HTBI primer set was used. TCRdb processed the multiplex PCR reads anew with MiXCR; each CDR3 protein has one entry. The sample records roughly 57,000 distinct CDR3 sequences, roughly 58% being singletons. The material sequenced was blood. The sequence came from a woman aged 55 to 70 with Graves' ophthalmopathy.

CDR3 sequence: CASGGSNEKLFF. The CDR3 nucleotides are TGTGCCAGCGGGGGGAGTAATGAAAAACTGTTTTTT. The chain couples TRBV2 to TRBJ1-4, with a weak D call TRBD1 (5 bases). The CDR3 length is 12 residues. The V and J ends lost 8 bases and 4 bases respectively, with 8 bases between them. CDR1 is SNHLY, CDR2 FYNNEI, per germline.